What follows are 8 T cell receptor beta chains derived from one specimen sequenced in a study of regulatory T cells in long-lasting Graves disease. The authors built TCR beta libraries using iRepertoire HTBI primers and Arm-PCR of CDR3 regions. TCRdb reanalysed the multiplex PCR reads using MiXCR and keeps one entry per CDR3 protein. The table includes more than 400,000 distinct CDR3 sequences, over 15% detected once. Time point noted: newly diagnosed GD, antithyroid drugs for less than 3 months. PBMC RNA served as the TCR library source. The sample was also reused in another study, on T cells in Graves' hyperthyroidism and ophthalmopathy.

Sequenced material: peripheral blood mononuclear cells (PBMCs), taken at new diagnosis, from a patient treated with antithyroid drugs. These receptors all come from a young woman with Graves disease.

The table lists this clonotype with many counts. The chain is built from TRBV6-5 and TRBJ2-1, with D hard to call. With 3 bases removed from V and 8 bases from J, the gap between germline ends came to 8 bases. The length of the CDR3 is 12 residues. Germline V gives CDR1 MNHEY, CDR2 SVGAGI. CDR3 bases: TGTGCCAGCAGTTATGATCGGTATGAGCAGTTCTTC. It translates to CASSYDRYEQFF.

In its sample, this clonotype was seen a few times. This rearrangement joins TRBV5-1 to TRBJ1-1; the D gene is possibly TRBD1 (5 bases). This CDR3 region has 20 residues. The V gene's germline CDR1 is SGHRS and CDR2 YFSETQ. Trimming removed 3 bases from V and 1 base from J, with 28 bases in between. The DNA of the CDR3 is TGCGCCAGCAGCTCCCCGGGACCGAACTTCCCCATGGATCCGAACACTGAAGCTTTCTTT. Protein product: CASSSPGPNFPMDPNTEAFF.

In its sample, this clonotype was seen many times. The rearrangement uses TRBV12-3 or TRBV12-4 and TRBJ1-3; D remains ambiguous. V lost 3 bases and J lost 8, with 2 bases in between. The CDR3 covers 10 residues. CDR3 in amino acids: CASSFDTIYF. The CDR3 nucleotides read TGTGCCAGCAGTTTTGACACCATATATTTT.

The V call is TRBV12-3 or TRBV12-4, the J call TRBJ1-2; D is possibly TRBD1 (5 bases). V lost 1 base and J 2 bases, leaving 11 bases between the germline ends. The CDR3 is made up of 15 amino acids. Here the CDR3 DNA reads TGTGCCAGCAGTTTAGGCCTCCGGACAAACTATGGCTACACCTTC. Its translation: CASSLGLRTNYGYTF.

This clonotype was found many times. The chain combines TRBV7-2 with TRBJ2-7, with 9 bases aligning to TRBD2. Germline-derived CDR1 and CDR2 are SGHTA and FQGNSA. J was trimmed by 4 bases and V by 0 bases; bases with no gene match: 4. The CDR3 covers 15 residues. Written as DNA, the CDR3 is TGTGCCAGCAGCTTAGCTAGCGGGAGAGGTTACGAGCAGTACTTC. This codes for CASSLASGRGYEQYF.

This clonotype showed up just a few times. V gene TRBV4-1 combines with J gene TRBJ1-1; D is unresolved. The V gene's germline CDR1 is MGHRA and CDR2 YSYEKL. The CDR3 spans 12 residues. With 3 bases removed from V and 7 bases from J, the gap between germline ends came to 9 bases. The CDR3 loop is CASSHVEREAFF. The CDR3 nucleotides are TGCGCCAGCAGCCATGTTGAACGTGAAGCTTTCTTT.

This clonotype appeared a few times. The V and J genes are TRBV7-9 and TRBJ2-5, with D perhaps TRBD2 (6 bases). CDR1 is SEHNR and CDR2 is FQNEAQ in the germline V gene (reference sequence). The CDR3 is 11 amino acids. The ends were cut back, 6 bases at V and 9 bases at J, with 11 bases in the middle. This chain's CDR3 is CASRSSGAQYF. CDR3 in DNA: TGTGCCAGCAGGTCCTCGGGGGCCCAGTACTTC.

This clonotype was seen a few times. The J gene is TRBJ1-6, the V gene TRBV20-1; tentative D call: TRBD1 (5 bases). V lost 8 bases, J lost 8 bases, and 16 bases lay in between. CDR3 length: 13 amino acids. In germline, CDR1 is DFQATT, CDR2 SNEGSKA (reference sequence). CDR3 in DNA: TGCAGTATACTGGGACTTCGGGATTCACCCCTCCACTTT. This sequence encodes CSILGLRDSPLHF.